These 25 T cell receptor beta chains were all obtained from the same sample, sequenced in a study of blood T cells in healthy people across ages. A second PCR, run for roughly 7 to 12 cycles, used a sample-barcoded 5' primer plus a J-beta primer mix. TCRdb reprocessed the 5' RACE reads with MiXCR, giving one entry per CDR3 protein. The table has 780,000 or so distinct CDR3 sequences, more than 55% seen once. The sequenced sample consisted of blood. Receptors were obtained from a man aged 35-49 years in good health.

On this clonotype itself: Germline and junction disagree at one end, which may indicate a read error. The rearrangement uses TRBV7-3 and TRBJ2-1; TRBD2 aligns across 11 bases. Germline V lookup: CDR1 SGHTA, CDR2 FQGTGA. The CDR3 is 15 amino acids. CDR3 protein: CASGFDSGRAHEQFF. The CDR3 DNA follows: TGTGCCAGCGGCTTCGATAGCGGGAGGGCCCACGAGCAGTTCTTC.

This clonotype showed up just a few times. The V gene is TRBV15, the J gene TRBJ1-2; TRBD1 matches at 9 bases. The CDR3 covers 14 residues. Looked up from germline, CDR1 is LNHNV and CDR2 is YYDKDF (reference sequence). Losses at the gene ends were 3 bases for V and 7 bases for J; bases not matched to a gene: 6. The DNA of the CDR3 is TGTGCCACCAGCAGCCCTAACAGGGGGCCTGGCTACACCTTC. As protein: CATSSPNRGPGYTF.

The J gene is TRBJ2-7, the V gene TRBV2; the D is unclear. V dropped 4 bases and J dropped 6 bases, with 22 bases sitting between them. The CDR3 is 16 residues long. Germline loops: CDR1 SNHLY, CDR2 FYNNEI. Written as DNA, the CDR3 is TGTGCCAGCAGTGGTAAGGTCAGTTATTCACATGGCGAGCAGTACTTC. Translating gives CASSGKVSYSHGEQYF.

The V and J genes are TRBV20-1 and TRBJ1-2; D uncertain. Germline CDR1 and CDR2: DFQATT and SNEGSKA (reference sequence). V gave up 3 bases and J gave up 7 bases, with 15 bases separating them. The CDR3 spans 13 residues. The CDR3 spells CSASGDGRSGYTF. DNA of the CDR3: TGCAGTGCTAGTGGAGACGGGCGCAGTGGCTACACCTTC.

CDR3 protein: CASSVGLAEIKETQYF. CDR3 bases: TGTGCCAGCAGCGTAGGACTAGCGGAGATAAAAGAGACCCAGTACTTC. The chain has TRBV9 and TRBJ2-5; 9 nucleotides line up with TRBD2. This CDR3 has 16 residues. Trimming at V came to 0 bases and at J to 3 bases, leaving 6 bases not matched to a gene. The V gene's germline CDR1 is SGDLS and CDR2 YYNGEE. Full variable domain (missing parts from reference TRBV9 and TRBJ2-5): DSGVTQTPKHLITATGQRVTLRCSPRSGDLSVYWYQQSLDQGLQFLIQYYNGEERAKGNILERFSAQQFPDLHSELNLSSLELGDSALYFCASSVGLAEIKETQYFGPGTRLLVL.

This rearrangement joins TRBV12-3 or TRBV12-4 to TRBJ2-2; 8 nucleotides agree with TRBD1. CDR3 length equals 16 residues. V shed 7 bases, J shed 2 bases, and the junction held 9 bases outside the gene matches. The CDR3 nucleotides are TGTGCCAGCATAAACGGGGACAGGATTAACACCGGGGAGCTGTTTTTT. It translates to CASINGDRINTGELFF.

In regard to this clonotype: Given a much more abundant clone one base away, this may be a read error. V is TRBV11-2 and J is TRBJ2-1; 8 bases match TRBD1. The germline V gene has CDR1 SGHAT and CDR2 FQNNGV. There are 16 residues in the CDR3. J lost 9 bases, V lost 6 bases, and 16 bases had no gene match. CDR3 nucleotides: TGTGCCAGCAGGACGATCCAGGGGGCATGGAACAGTGAGCAGTTCTTC. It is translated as CASRTIQGAWNSEQFF.

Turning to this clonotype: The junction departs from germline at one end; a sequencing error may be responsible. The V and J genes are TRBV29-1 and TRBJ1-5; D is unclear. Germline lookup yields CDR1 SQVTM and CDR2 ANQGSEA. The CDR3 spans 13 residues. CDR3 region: CSAALGDNQPQHF. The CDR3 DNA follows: TGTAGCGCTGCTTTGGGTGACAATCAGCCCCAGCATTTT.

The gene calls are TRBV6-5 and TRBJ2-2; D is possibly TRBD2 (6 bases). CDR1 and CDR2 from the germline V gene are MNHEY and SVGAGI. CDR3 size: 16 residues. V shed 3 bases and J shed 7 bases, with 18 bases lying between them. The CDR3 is CASSYFAGTVVGELFF. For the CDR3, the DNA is TGTGCCAGCAGTTATTTTGCGGGAACGGTTGTCGGGGAGCTGTTTTTT.

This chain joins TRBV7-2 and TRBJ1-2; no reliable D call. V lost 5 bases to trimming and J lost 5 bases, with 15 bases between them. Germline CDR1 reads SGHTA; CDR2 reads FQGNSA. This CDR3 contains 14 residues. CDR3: CASSPQGGAYGYTF. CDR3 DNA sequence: TGTGCCAGCAGCCCCCAAGGTGGAGCGTATGGCTACACCTTC.

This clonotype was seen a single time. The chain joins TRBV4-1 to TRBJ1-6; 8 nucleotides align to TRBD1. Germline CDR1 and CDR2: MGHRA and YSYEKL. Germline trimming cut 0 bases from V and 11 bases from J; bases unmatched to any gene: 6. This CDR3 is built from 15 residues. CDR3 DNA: TGCGCCAGCAGCCAAGATCAGGACAGGGAGGCACCCCTCCACTTT. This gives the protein CASSQDQDREAPLHF.

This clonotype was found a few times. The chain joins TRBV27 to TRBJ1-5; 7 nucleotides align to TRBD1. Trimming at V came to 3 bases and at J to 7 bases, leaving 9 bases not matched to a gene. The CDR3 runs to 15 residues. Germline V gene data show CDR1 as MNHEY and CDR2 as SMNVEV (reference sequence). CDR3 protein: CASSFLPGGEQPQHF. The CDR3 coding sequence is TGTGCCAGCAGTTTCCTACCAGGGGGTGAGCAGCCCCAGCATTTT.

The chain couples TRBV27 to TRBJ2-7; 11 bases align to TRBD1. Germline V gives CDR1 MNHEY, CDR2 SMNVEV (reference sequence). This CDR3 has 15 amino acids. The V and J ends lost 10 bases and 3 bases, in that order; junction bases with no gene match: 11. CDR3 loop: CATQPDRGLGYEQYF. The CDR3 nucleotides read TGTGCCACCCAACCGGACAGGGGGCTAGGCTACGAGCAGTACTTC.

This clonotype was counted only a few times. The CDR3 sequence: CAIREGQGVETQYF. The CDR3 coding sequence is TGTGCCATCAGAGAGGGACAGGGTGTGGAGACCCAGTACTTC. The chain is built from TRBV10-3 and TRBJ2-7, with 9 nucleotides matching TRBD1. The DNA end is more similar to TRBJ2-5, so the J call may be wrong. CDR1 is ENHRY and CDR2 is SYGVKD in the germline V gene. The CDR3 has 14 residues.

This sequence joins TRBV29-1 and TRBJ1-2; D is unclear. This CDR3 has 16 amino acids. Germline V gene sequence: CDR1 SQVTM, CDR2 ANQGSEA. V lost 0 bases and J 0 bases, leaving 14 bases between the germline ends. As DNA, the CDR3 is TGCAGCGTTGAAGATAGGTCGGCAGGCGCTAACTATGGCTACACCTTC. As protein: CSVEDRSAGANYGYTF.

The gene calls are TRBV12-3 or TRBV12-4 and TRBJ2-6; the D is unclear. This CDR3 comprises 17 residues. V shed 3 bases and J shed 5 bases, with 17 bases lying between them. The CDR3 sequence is CASSFAGGFQRANVLTF. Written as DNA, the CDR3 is TGTGCCAGCAGTTTTGCAGGTGGTTTTCAACGGGCCAACGTCCTGACTTTC.

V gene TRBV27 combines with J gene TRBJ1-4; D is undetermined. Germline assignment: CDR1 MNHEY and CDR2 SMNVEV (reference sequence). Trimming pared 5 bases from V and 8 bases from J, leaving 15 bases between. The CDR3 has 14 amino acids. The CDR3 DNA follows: TGTGCCAGCAGTCCGAGGGCAAGAGGAGAAAAACTGTTTTTT. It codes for CASSPRARGEKLFF.

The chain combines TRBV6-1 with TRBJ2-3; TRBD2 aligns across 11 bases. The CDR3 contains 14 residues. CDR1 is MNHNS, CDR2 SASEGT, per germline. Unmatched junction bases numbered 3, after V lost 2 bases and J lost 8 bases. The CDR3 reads CASSELAGGSTQYF. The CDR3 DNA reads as TGTGCCAGCAGTGAACTAGCGGGGGGAAGTACGCAGTATTTT.

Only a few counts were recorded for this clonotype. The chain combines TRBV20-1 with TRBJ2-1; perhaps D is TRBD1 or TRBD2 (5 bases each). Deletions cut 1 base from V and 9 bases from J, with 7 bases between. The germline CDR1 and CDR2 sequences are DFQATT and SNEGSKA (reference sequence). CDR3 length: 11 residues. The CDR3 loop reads CSARVGTEQFF. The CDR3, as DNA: TGCAGTGCTAGAGTGGGGACTGAGCAGTTCTTC.

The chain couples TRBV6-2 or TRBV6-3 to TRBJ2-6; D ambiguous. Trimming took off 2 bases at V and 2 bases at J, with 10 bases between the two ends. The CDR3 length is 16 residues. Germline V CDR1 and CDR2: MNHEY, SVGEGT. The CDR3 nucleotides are TGTGCCAGCAGTTACGCCCGGCGCGCTGGGGCCAACGTCCTGACTTTC. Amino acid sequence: CASSYARRAGANVLTF.

The CDR3 sequence is CASSAGLYTEAFF. CDR3 nucleotide sequence: TGTGCCAGCAGTGCCGGCCTCTACACTGAAGCTTTCTTT. The chain joins TRBV6-1 to TRBJ1-1; D gene uncertain. Germline V gene sequence: CDR1 MNHNS, CDR2 SASEGT. V was cut by 4 bases and J by 3 bases, with 9 bases left in between. This CDR3 contains 13 residues.

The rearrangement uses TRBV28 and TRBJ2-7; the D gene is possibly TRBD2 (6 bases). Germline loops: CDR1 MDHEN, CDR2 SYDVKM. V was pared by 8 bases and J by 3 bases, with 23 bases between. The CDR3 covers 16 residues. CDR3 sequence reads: CASRGTSNPWDYEQYF. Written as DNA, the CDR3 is TGTGCCAGCCGAGGGACTTCCAACCCATGGGACTACGAGCAGTACTTC.

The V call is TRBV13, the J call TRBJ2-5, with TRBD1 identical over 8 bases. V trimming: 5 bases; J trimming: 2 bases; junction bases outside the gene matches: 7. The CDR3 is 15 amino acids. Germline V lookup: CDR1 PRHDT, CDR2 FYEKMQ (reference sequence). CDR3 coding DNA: TGTGCCAGCAGCGGACAGGGATTGGAGCAAGAGACCCAGTACTTC. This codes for CASSGQGLEQETQYF.

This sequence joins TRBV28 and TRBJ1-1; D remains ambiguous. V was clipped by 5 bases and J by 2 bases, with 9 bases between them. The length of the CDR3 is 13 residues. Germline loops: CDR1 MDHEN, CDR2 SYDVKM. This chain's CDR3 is CASSLTLNTEAFF. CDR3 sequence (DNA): TGTGCCAGCAGTCTTACACTCAACACTGAAGCTTTCTTT.

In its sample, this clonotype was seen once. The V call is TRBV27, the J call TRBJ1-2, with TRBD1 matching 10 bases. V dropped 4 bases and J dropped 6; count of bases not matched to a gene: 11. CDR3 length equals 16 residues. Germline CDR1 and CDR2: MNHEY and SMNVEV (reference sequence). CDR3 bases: TGTGCCAGCAGTTCCTGGGACAGGGGAGCAGACGATGGCTACACCTTC. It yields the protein CASSSWDRGADDGYTF.